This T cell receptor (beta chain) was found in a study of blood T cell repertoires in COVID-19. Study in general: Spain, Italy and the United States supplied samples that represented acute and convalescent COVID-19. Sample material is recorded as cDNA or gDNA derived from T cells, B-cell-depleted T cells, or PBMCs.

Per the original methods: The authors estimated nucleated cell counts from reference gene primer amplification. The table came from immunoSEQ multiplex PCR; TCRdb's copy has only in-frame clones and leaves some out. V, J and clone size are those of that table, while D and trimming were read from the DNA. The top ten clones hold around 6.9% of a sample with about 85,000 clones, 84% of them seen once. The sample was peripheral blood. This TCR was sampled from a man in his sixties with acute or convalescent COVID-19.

CDR3 DNA: TGTGCCAGCAGTTACGACGGACAGGGCGGCTACACCTTC. Protein: CASSYDGQGGYTF. The genes are TRBV6-5 and TRBJ1-2; 8 bases line up with TRBD1. This CDR3 contains 13 residues. V shed 2 bases and J 8 bases; nucleotides not matched to a gene: 4. The germline CDR1 and CDR2 sequences are MNHEY and SVGAGI.